The source of this T cell receptor (beta chain) is a study of response to subunit inactivated influenza vaccine. Study results and limitations: It was the authors' suggestion that each seasonal influenza vaccination recruits few new T cells.

Via MiXCR, TCRdb re-called the RT-PCR reads, giving one row per CDR3 protein. The sample lists 700,000 to 800,000 distinct CDR3 sequences, around 20% occurring once. Looked up from germline, CDR1 is LGHNA and CDR2 is YSLEER. The CDR3 consists of 13 residues. V lost 3 bases and J lost 8; bases outside the gene matches: 3. This clonotype was seen a few times. Its antigen is not identified. The clonotype comes from a man aged 50 to 59 who received an inactivated influenza vaccine. The sequenced sample was PBMCs from blood, obtained about 5 days after vaccination. The chain carries TRBV4-3 and TRBJ1-4, with 7 bases identical to TRBD1. The CDR3 nucleotides read TGCGCCAGCAGCCAGGGACAGCGGGAAAAACTGTTTTTT. The encoded protein is CASSQGQREKLFF.